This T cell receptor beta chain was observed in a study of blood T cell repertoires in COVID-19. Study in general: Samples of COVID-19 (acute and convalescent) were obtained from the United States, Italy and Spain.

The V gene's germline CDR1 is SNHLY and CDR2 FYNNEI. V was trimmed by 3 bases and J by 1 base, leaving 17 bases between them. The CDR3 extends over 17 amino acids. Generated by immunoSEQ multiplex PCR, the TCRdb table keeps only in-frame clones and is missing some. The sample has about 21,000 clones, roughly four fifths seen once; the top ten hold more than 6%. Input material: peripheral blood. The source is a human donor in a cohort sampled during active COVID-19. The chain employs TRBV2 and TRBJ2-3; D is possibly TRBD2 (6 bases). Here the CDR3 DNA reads TGTGCCAGCAGTGATCTGGACTACCCCATCCGCACAGATACGCAGTATTTT. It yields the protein CASSDLDYPIRTDTQYF.